This T cell receptor (beta chain) is drawn from a study of OX40 agonist ivuxolimab in advanced cancers. Study background: An anti-OX40 (CD134) antibody with agonistic activity, ivuxolimab, was administered to patients.

The protocol was immunoSEQ multiplex PCR, while the TCRdb copy is restricted to in-frame clones and leaves out a portion. The table records about 79,000 clones, about nine tenths of them present only once. Trimming cost V 6 bases and J 3 bases; bases outside gene matches: 6. The CDR3 loop spans 15 amino acids. Germline V gives CDR1 MNHEY, CDR2 SMNVEV (reference sequence). The chain is built from TRBV27 and TRBJ1-5; 9 bases align to TRBD1. The material sequenced was CD4+ or CD8+ T cells sorted from blood, taken in a trial of the OX40 agonist ivuxolimab. The clonotype comes from an adult with an advanced solid tumor such as melanoma, head and neck, liver or kidney cancer. The CDR3 coding sequence is TGTGCCAGCAGAGCCGGGACAGGGAACAATCAGCCCCAGCATTTT. This gives the protein CASRAGTGNNQPQHF.